This entry lists 7 T cell receptor beta chains sequenced from one sample in a study of response to subunit inactivated influenza vaccine. TCRdb analysed the RT-PCR reads with MiXCR anew, one entry per CDR3 protein. The repertoire holds roughly 500,000 distinct CDR3 sequences, with less than 30% as singletons. The sequencing here drew on CD4+ T cells sorted from PBMCs, taken 5 days after vaccination. All receptors derive from a man aged 45-65 years who received an inactivated influenza vaccine.

The V call is TRBV20-1, the J call TRBJ2-7; D is unresolved. CDR1 is DFQATT and CDR2 is SNEGSKA in the germline V gene (reference sequence). The CDR3 is 14 residues long. V was pared by 6 bases and J by 0 bases, with 15 bases between. In nucleotides, the CDR3 is TGCAGTGCCCGCCTATGGGGTAGCTCCTACGAGCAGTACTTC. Protein sequence: CSARLWGSSYEQYF.

V is TRBV18 and J is TRBJ1-1; unclear D gene. The CDR3 sequence is 11 residues long. The V gene lost 6 bases and the J gene lost 7 bases, with 9 bases spanning the gap. In germline, CDR1 is KGHSH, CDR2 LQKENI. CDR3 in amino acids: CASSSQIEAFF. CDR3 nucleotide sequence: TGTGCCAGCTCGAGCCAGATTGAAGCTTTCTTT. Using reference TRBV18 and TRBJ1-1 for the parts outside the CDR3, the full variable domain is NAGVMQNPRHLVRRRGQEARLRCSPMKGHSHVYWYRQLPEEGLKFMVYLQKENIIDESGMPKERFSAEFPKEGPSILRIQQVVRGDSAAYFCASSSQIEAFFGQGTRLTVV.

This chain joins TRBV6-5 and TRBJ2-7, with D unresolved. CDR1 and CDR2 from the germline V gene are MNHEY and SVGAGI. With 0 bases removed from V and 5 bases from J, the gap between germline ends came to 11 bases. This CDR3 is built from 14 residues. DNA of the CDR3: TGTGCCAGCAGTTACTCGATGTTGGGTAACGAGCAGTACTTC. It codes for CASSYSMLGNEQYF.

This clonotype was seen a handful of times. The rearrangement links TRBV9 to TRBJ2-5, with 11 bases that match TRBD2. CDR3 size: 14 residues. Per germline, CDR1 SGDLS and CDR2 YYNGEE. Trimming cost V 4 bases and J 4 bases; bases outside gene matches: 3. CDR3 coding DNA: TGTGCCAGCAGCTTTGGGACTAGCGGAGAGACCCAGTACTTC. This codes for CASSFGTSGETQYF.

This chain uses TRBV6-5 with TRBJ2-1; 10 bases line up with TRBD2. Per germline, CDR1 MNHEY and CDR2 SVGAGI. The CDR3 is 19 residues long. After removal of 2 bases from V and 2 bases from J, the junction contained 12 bases not matched to a gene. In DNA, the CDR3 is TGTGCCAGCAGTTACCGGGGACAAGGACTAGCGGTTACCTACAATGAGCAGTTCTTC. It yields the protein CASSYRGQGLAVTYNEQFF.

The chain combines TRBV5-5 with TRBJ2-1; 8 bases agree with TRBD2. V was pared by 4 bases and J by 3 bases, with 6 bases of the junction left unmatched. The CDR3 spans 15 residues. The germline V gene has CDR1 SGHKS and CDR2 YYEKEE (reference sequence). This CDR3 is CASSNKLAGYNEQFF. The CDR3 DNA reads TGTGCCAGCAGCAATAAGCTAGCGGGCTACAATGAGCAGTTCTTC.

The CDR3 spells CSVDRGSAEAFF. CDR3 nucleotide sequence: TGCAGCGTTGATCGAGGGTCTGCTGAAGCTTTCTTT. The chain couples TRBV29-1 to TRBJ1-1; D remains ambiguous. The CDR3 is made up of 12 amino acids. Germline assignment: CDR1 SQVTM and CDR2 ANQGSEA. Trimming removed 3 bases from V and 6 bases from J, with 11 bases in between.